This entry lists 20 T cell receptor beta chains sequenced from one sample in a study of blood T cell repertoires in COVID-19. Produced via immunoSEQ multiplex PCR; TCRdb's table is partial and in-frame only. The data show roughly 200,000 clones, about four fifths seen once. Sequencing used peripheral blood. The receptor set was obtained from a woman between 40 and 50 years old with COVID-19, enrolled during active disease.

The chain links TRBV18 to TRBJ2-7, with D maybe TRBD1 (5 bases). V lost 0 bases, J lost 6 bases, and 15 bases lay in between. The CDR3 covers 15 residues. Germline CDR1 KGHSH, CDR2 LQKENI. The CDR3, as DNA: TGTGCCAGCTCACCACCGTCAACAGGCGCTAGCGAGCAGTACTTC. It yields the protein CASSPPSTGASEQYF.

The V and J genes are TRBV5-1 and TRBJ1-6; tentative D call: TRBD1 (5 bases). With 1 base removed from V and 7 bases from J, the gap between germline ends came to 15 bases. The length of the CDR3 is 16 residues. Germline V gives CDR1 SGHRS, CDR2 YFSETQ. Here the CDR3 DNA reads TGCGCCAGCAGCTTGTCTCCGGGACTTGGAAATTCACCCCTCCACTTT. It translates to CASSLSPGLGNSPLHF.

The chain links TRBV27 to TRBJ1-6; 10 nucleotides match TRBD1. Germline V gene data show CDR1 as MNHEY and CDR2 as SMNVEV (reference sequence). There are 17 residues in the CDR3. Trimming took 6 bases from V and 3 from J; bases not matched to a gene: 8. CDR3 residues: CASRPDRGVGYNSPLHF. The CDR3 DNA reads TGTGCCAGCAGGCCGGACAGGGGGGTGGGCTATAATTCACCCCTCCACTTT.

In this sample, this clone turned up once. V usage is TRBV10-3 and J usage is TRBJ2-5; D is unresolved. The CDR3 has 17 residues. V was trimmed by 2 bases and J by 2 bases, leaving 18 bases between them. The germline gives CDR1 ENHRY, CDR2 SYGVKD. Here the CDR3 reads CAISEVAPPVMQETQYF. The CDR3 coding sequence is TGTGCCATCAGTGAGGTAGCCCCCCCGGTGATGCAAGAGACCCAGTACTTC.

This sequence joins TRBV9 and TRBJ1-4; 11 bases are shared with TRBD1. Trimming removed 0 bases from V and 7 bases from J; junction bases left unmatched: 2. CDR3 length equals 15 residues. CDR1 and CDR2 from the germline V gene are SGDLS and YYNGEE. CDR3 sequence: CASSVGGTGGEKLFF. In DNA, the CDR3 is TGTGCCAGCAGCGTAGGCGGGACAGGGGGTGAAAAACTGTTTTTT.

This clone was seen a handful of times. The V call is TRBV19, the J call TRBJ2-1; 9 positions agree with TRBD1. Losses at the gene ends were 1 base for V and 8 bases for J; bases not matched to a gene: 6. Germline CDR1 reads LNHDA; CDR2 reads SQIVND (reference sequence). The length of the CDR3 is 15 residues. The CDR3: CASSIVQGASDEQFF. CDR3 DNA: TGTGCCAGTAGTATAGTACAGGGGGCGTCGGATGAGCAGTTCTTC. The whole variable domain, remainder taken from reference TRBV19 and TRBJ2-1, is DGGITQSPKYLFRKEGQNVTLSCEQNLNHDAMYWYRQDPGQGLRLIYYSQIVNDFQKGDIAEGYSVSREKKESFPLTVTSAQKNPTAFYLCASSIVQGASDEQFFGPGTRLTVL.

The J gene is TRBJ1-3, the V gene TRBV29-1; the D is unclear. V was clipped by 0 bases and J by 0 bases, with 9 bases between them. Looked up from germline, CDR1 is SQVTM and CDR2 is ANQGSEA. The CDR3 covers 15 residues. CDR3 sequence: CSVEDSPYSGNTIYF. The DNA of the CDR3 is TGCAGCGTTGAAGATAGCCCTTACTCTGGAAACACCATATATTTT.

This clone came up once. This rearrangement joins TRBV9 to TRBJ2-7, with 9 bases that match TRBD1. Germline assignment: CDR1 SGDLS and CDR2 YYNGEE. The CDR3 sequence is 13 residues long. The V gene end was trimmed by 2 bases and the J gene end by 5 bases; junction bases not matched to a gene: 2. CDR3 sequence (DNA): TGTGCCAGCAGCGTTGGGACAGGGAACGAGCAGTACTTC. Amino acids: CASSVGTGNEQYF.

The CDR3 protein is CASSFSENQPQHF. Written as DNA, the CDR3 is TGTGCCAGCAGTTTTTCGGAGAATCAGCCCCAGCATTTT. V usage is TRBV12-3 or TRBV12-4 and J usage is TRBJ1-5; D not resolved. This CDR3 region has 13 residues. Trimming pared 3 bases from V and 4 bases from J, leaving 7 bases between.

The chain joins TRBV11-2 to TRBJ2-7; 7 bases agree with TRBD1. Germline values: CDR1 SGHAT, CDR2 FQNNGV. CDR3 size: 14 residues. With V trimmed by 5 bases and J by 4 bases, 8 bases remained unmatched. The CDR3 sequence is CASSPRGMVYEQYF. The CDR3 DNA follows: TGTGCCAGCAGCCCCAGGGGGATGGTGTACGAGCAGTACTTC.

V gene TRBV27 combines with J gene TRBJ1-2; the D gene is possibly TRBD1 (6 bases). The CDR3 contains 14 residues. V gave up 5 bases and J gave up 3 bases, with 13 bases separating them. Germline assignment: CDR1 MNHEY and CDR2 SMNVEV (reference sequence). Here the CDR3 DNA reads TGTGCCAGCAGTGCGACAGGCATAGACTATGGCTACACCTTC. Its protein product is CASSATGIDYGYTF.

The chain couples TRBV2 to TRBJ2-7, with 9 nucleotides matching TRBD1. V shed 4 bases, J shed 4 bases, and the junction held 2 bases outside the gene matches. The CDR3 totals 13 residues. Germline V gene sequence: CDR1 SNHLY, CDR2 FYNNEI. The CDR3 region has the DNA TGTGCCAGCAGTGTACAGGGGGCATACGAGCAGTACTTC. Encoded protein: CASSVQGAYEQYF.

This clone was counted only a few times. The gene calls are TRBV25-1 and TRBJ1-2, with 7 bases aligning to TRBD1. With V trimmed by 5 bases and J by 0 bases, 6 bases remained unmatched. Germline V lookup: CDR1 MGHDK, CDR2 SYGVNS. The CDR3 covers 15 residues. CDR3 protein: CASSPGTDSNYGYTF. CDR3 DNA: TGTGCCAGCAGTCCCGGGACAGACTCTAACTATGGCTACACCTTC.

This sequence joins TRBV3-1 (or the pseudogene TRBV3-2) and TRBJ1-1; D might be TRBD1 (5 bases). Germline CDR1 reads LGHDT; CDR2 reads YNNKEL (reference sequence). The length of the CDR3 is 13 residues. Between the trimmed V and J ends, which lost 7 bases and 1 base, there was a span of 10 bases. Here the CDR3 reads CASTMQGNTEAFF. In DNA form, the CDR3 reads TGTGCCAGCACCATGCAGGGGAACACTGAAGCTTTCTTT.

This sequence joins TRBV5-4 and TRBJ2-7, with 13 bases that match TRBD2. Germline CDR1 is SGHNT and CDR2 is YYREEE (reference sequence). The CDR3 has 14 amino acids. V lost 5 bases to trimming and J lost 2 bases; unmatched junction nucleotides: 1. CDR3 bases: TGTGCCAGCAGAACTAGCGGGAGGGCCTACGAGCAGTACTTC. It yields the protein CASRTSGRAYEQYF.

This rearrangement joins TRBV12-3 or TRBV12-4 to TRBJ1-2, with 7 bases fitting TRBD1. CDR3 length: 12 residues. V gave up 3 bases and J gave up 9 bases; unmatched junction bases: 4. CDR3 loop: CASSFGQASYTF. DNA of the CDR3: TGTGCCAGCAGTTTCGGACAGGCGAGCTACACCTTC.

The chain joins TRBV27 to TRBJ2-7, with 8 nucleotides matching TRBD2. This CDR3 comprises 15 residues. Germline lookup yields CDR1 MNHEY and CDR2 SMNVEV (reference sequence). The V and J ends lost 6 bases and 9 bases, in that order; junction bases with no gene match: 16. In nucleotides, the CDR3 is TGTGCCAGCAGAGACCCGGGACTAGGGCGGTTGTGGCAGTACTTC. It yields the protein CASRDPGLGRLWQYF.

The rearrangement joins TRBV5-6 to TRBJ1-6; maybe TRBD1 (5 bases). The CDR3 consists of 15 residues. With 4 bases removed from V and 4 bases from J, the gap between germline ends came to 12 bases. Germline lookup yields CDR1 SGHDT and CDR2 YYEEEE. Written as DNA, the CDR3 is TGTGCCAGCAGCCGGGGGGGATCATATAATTCACCCCTCCACTTT. This translates into CASSRGGSYNSPLHF.

The J gene is TRBJ2-3, the V gene TRBV19, with 7 bases identical to TRBD1. CDR3 size: 14 residues. Germline V gene sequence: CDR1 LNHDA, CDR2 SQIVND (reference sequence). V gave up 6 bases and J gave up 4 bases; unmatched junction bases: 7. The CDR3 nucleotides are TGTGCCAGTAGGAGGGGGCAAACGGCAGATACGCAGTATTTT. Residues: CASRRGQTADTQYF.

This rearrangement joins TRBV13 to TRBJ2-1; 9 bases are a match to TRBD2. The junction had 6 bases not matched to a gene; V was cut back by 5 bases and J by 4 bases. CDR3 length: 15 amino acids. In germline, CDR1 is PRHDT, CDR2 FYEKMQ (reference sequence). The CDR3 protein is CASSRGGAGYNEQFF. The CDR3, as DNA: TGTGCCAGCAGCCGCGGGGGGGCCGGGTACAATGAGCAGTTCTTC. The full variable domain, completed using reference TRBV13 and TRBJ2-1, is AAGVIQSPRHLIKEKRETATLKCYPIPRHDTVYWYQQGPGQDPQFLISFYEKMQSDKGSIPDRFSAQQFSDYHSELNMSSLELGDSALYFCASSRGGAGYNEQFFGPGTRLTVL.